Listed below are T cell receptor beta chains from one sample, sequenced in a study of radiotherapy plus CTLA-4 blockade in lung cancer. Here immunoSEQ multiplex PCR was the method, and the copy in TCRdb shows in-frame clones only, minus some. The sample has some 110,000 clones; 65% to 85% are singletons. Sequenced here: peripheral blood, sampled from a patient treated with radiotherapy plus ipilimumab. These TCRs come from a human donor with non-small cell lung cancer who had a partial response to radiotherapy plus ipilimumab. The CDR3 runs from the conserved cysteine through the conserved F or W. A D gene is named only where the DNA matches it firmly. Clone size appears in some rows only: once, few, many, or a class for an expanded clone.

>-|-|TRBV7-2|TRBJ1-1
TGTGCCAGCAGCTTGGGGGCTGGGAACACTGAAGCTTTCTTT
CASSLGAGNTEAFF
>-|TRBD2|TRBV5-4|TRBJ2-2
TGTGCCAGCAGCGCCGGGACTAGCGTCTACACCGGGGAGCTGTTTTTT
CASSAGTSVYTGELFF
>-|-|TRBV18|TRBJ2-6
TGTGCCAGCTCGCACCTGGACAGCTCTGGGGCCAACGTCCTGACTTTC
CASSHLDSSGANVLTF
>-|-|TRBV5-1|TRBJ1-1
TGCGCCAGCAGCTTGGTAGGACAGAGCATGAACACTGAAGCTTTCTTT
CASSLVGQSMNTEAFF
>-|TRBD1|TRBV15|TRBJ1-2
TGTGCCACCAGCAGTAGGACAGGGCCTGGCTACACCTTC
CATSSRTGPGYTF
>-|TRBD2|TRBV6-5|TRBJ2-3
TGTGCCAGCAGTCGCGCGGGAGGCCGGGGAGATACGCAGTATTTT
CASSRAGGRGDTQYF
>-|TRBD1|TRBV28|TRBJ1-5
TGTGCCAGCAAGATACAGGGGGCATTATCTCAGCCCCAGCATTTT
CASKIQGALSQPQHF
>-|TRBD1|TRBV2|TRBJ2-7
TGTGCCAGCAGGTCTAGACAGGGCGGCGAGCAGTACTTC
CASRSRQGGEQYF
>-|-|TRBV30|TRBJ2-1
TGTGCCTTAAGTAAGGCCGGGATCCCGCACAATGAGCAGTTCTTC
CALSKAGIPHNEQFF
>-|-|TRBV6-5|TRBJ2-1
TGTGCCAGCAGTTACTCGGCCGACGCCCAGGACAATGAGCAGTTCTTC
CASSYSADAQDNEQFF
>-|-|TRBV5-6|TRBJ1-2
TGTGCCAGCAGCTGGGAAACGGAGGGCTATGGCTACACCTTC
CASSWETEGYGYTF
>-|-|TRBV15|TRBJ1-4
TGTGCCACCAGCCGCAGGACAGTGAAAAATGAAAAACTGTTTTTT
CATSRRTVKNEKLFF
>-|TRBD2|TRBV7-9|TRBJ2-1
TGTGCCAGCAGCTGGCGGACTAGCGGGAGTATCAACAATGAGCAGTTCTTC
CASSWRTSGSINNEQFF
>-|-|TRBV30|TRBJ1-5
TGTGCCTGGAGTCCAGGTAGGAGCAATCAGCCCCAGCATTTT
CAWSPGRSNQPQHF
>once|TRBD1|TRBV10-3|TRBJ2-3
TGTGCCATCAGTTCGGACAGGGGGCGTGAGGATACGCAGTATTTT
CAISSDRGREDTQYF
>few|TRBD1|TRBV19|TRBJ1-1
TGTGCCAGTAGTGGCACAGGGGGGATCGCTGAAGCTTTCTTT
CASSGTGGIAEAFF
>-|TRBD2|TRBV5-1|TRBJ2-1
TGCGCCAGCAGCCCCTTACTAGCGGGAGTTAGTGAGCAGTTCTTC
CASSPLLAGVSEQFF
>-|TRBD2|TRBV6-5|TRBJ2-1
TGTGCCAGCAGACAGAGCGGGAGGGCCTACAATGAGCAGTTCTTC
CASRQSGRAYNEQFF
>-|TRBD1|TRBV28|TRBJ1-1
TGTGCCAGCAGTCCTCGTGGACAGGGGAACACTGAAGCTTTCTTT
CASSPRGQGNTEAFF
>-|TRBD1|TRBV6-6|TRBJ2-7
TGTGCCAGCAGTCTTGCCCGGGACAGCTCCTACGAGCAGTACTTC
CASSLARDSSYEQYF
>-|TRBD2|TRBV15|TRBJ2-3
TGTGCCACAGCCCAGGGACTAGCTCCGAATACGCAGTATTTT
CATAQGLAPNTQYF
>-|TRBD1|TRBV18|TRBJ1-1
TGTGCCAGCTCACCGACAGGGGGCGCGAGCACTGAAGCTTCCTTT
CASSPTGGASTEASF
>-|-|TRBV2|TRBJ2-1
TGTGCCAGCAGTCAGACAGCATACAATGAGCAGTTCTTC
CASSQTAYNEQFF
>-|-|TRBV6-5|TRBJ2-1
TGTGCCAGCAGTTACGGGGAACAGGGAATGGATGAGCAGTTCTTC
CASSYGEQGMDEQFF
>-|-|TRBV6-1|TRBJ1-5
TGTGCCAGCAGTGCGGGGGTGGGCAATCAGCCCCAGCATTTT
CASSAGVGNQPQHF
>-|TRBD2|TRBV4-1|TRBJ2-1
TGCGCCAGCAGCCAACAGACTAGCGGGGCCTACAATGAGCAGTTCTTC
CASSQQTSGAYNEQFF